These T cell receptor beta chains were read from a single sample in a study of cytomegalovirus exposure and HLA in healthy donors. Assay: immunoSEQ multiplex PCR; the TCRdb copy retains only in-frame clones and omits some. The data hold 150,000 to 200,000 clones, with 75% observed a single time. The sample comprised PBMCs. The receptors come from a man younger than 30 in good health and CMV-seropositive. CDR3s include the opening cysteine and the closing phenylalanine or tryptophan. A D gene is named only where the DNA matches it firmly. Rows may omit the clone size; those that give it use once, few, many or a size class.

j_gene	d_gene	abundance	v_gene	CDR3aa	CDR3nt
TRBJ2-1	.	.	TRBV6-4	CASSRDGSSYNEQFF	TGTGCCAGCAGTCGGGACGGGAGCTCCTACAATGAGCAGTTCTTC
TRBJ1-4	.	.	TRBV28	CASSQRAEKLFF	TGTGCCAGCAGCCAGAGGGCAGAAAAACTGTTTTTT
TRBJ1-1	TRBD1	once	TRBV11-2	CASSARTGNTEAFF	TGTGCCAGCAGCGCCCGGACAGGGAACACTGAAGCTTTCTTT
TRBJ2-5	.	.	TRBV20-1	CSLLGRETQYF	TGCAGTCTTTTGGGGAGGGAGACCCAGTACTTC
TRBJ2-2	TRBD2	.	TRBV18	CASSSTRTSGRGELFF	TGTGCCAGCTCATCAACCAGGACTAGCGGGAGAGGGGAGCTGTTTTTT
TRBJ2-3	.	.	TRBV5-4	CASSAYTGDTQYF	TGTGCCAGCAGCGCATATACGGGAGATACGCAGTATTTT
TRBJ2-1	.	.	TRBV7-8	CASSLSRQYNEQFF	TGTGCCAGCAGCCTCTCCCGACAGTACAATGAGCAGTTCTTC
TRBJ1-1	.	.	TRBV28	CASTLEGEAFF	TGTGCCAGCACCCTCGAGGGTGAAGCTTTCTTT
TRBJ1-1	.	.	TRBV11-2	CASSLAFAGTEAFF	TGTGCCAGCAGCCTCGCTTTCGCGGGCACTGAAGCTTTCTTT
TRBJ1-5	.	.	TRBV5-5	CASSRTIDSNNQPQHF	TGTGCCAGCAGCCGAACTATCGACAGTAACAATCAGCCCCAGCATTTT
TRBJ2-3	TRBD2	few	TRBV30	CAWSVGGGRGDTQYF	TGTGCCTGGAGTGTAGGCGGGGGTCGAGGAGATACGCAGTATTTT
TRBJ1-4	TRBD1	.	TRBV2	CASSRRTGFNEKLFF	TGTGCCAGCAGTCGTAGGACAGGTTTTAATGAAAAACTGTTTTTT
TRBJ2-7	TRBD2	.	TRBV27	CASSPQRENYEQYF	TGTGCCAGCAGTCCCCAGCGGGAGAACTACGAGCAGTACTTC
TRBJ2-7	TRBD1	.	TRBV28	CASSFPPRGTTYEQYF	TGTGCCAGCAGTTTTCCACCCAGGGGGACCACCTACGAGCAGTACTTC
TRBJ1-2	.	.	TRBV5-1	CASSSRDHYGYTF	TGCGCCAGCAGCTCCAGGGATCACTATGGCTACACCTTC
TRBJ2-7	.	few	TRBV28	CASSLSPTTLGQYF	TGTGCCAGCAGTTTAAGCCCCACCACCCTAGGCCAGTACTTC
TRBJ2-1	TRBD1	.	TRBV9	CASSVGPGTGGNEQFF	TGTGCCAGCAGCGTGGGACCCGGAACAGGGGGTAATGAGCAGTTCTTC
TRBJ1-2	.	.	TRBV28	CASSLQGINYGYTF	TGTGCCAGCAGTTTACAGGGGATCAACTATGGCTACACCTTC